These 26 T cell receptor beta chains came from one sample sequenced in a study of cytomegalovirus exposure and HLA in healthy donors. 60 Vbeta and 13 Jbeta primers were used in PCR. Sequencing used immunoSEQ multiplex PCR; TCRdb keeps in-frame clones, though not all of them. Of tens of thousands of clones listed, approximately 70% are singletons. The specimen sequenced was PBMCs. These receptors were obtained from a woman in her fifties or sixties in good health and CMV-seropositive.

V and J are TRBV28 and TRBJ2-7; tentatively, D is TRBD1 (6 bases). V shed 2 bases and J shed 0 bases, with 14 bases lying between them. This CDR3 is built from 16 residues. Germline V gene lookup returns CDR1 MDHEN and CDR2 SYDVKM. CDR3 in DNA: TGTGCCAGCAGTTTAAGGCGGGTGACAGGCTCCTACGAGCAGTACTTC. Protein sequence: CASSLRRVTGSYEQYF.

The rearrangement uses TRBV27 and TRBJ2-1; maybe TRBD2 (7 bases). Germline CDR1 and CDR2: MNHEY and SMNVEV (reference sequence). Trimming cost V 6 bases and J 4 bases, with 16 bases left between them. There are 15 residues in the CDR3. CDR3 DNA: TGTGCCAGCAGGGGGGCGGGGGCCCCGTACAATGAGCAGTTCTTC. This sequence encodes CASRGAGAPYNEQFF.

The chain recombines TRBV5-6 with TRBJ2-1; TRBD2 aligns across 15 bases. Germline assignment: CDR1 SGHDT and CDR2 YYEEEE. After removal of 4 bases from V and 9 bases from J, the junction contained 5 bases not matched to a gene. This CDR3 has 15 residues. The CDR3 loop reads CASSAGLAGGGEQFF. In DNA, the CDR3 is TGTGCCAGCAGCGCGGGACTAGCGGGGGGAGGTGAGCAGTTCTTC.

The chain recombines TRBV19 with TRBJ1-3; possible D gene TRBD1, 6 bases. The CDR3 runs to 15 residues. The V end lost 5 bases, the J end lost 0 bases, and 11 bases lay between the germline ends. The germline gives CDR1 LNHDA, CDR2 SQIVND (reference sequence). The CDR3: CASSVDRNSGNTIYF. The CDR3 DNA follows: TGTGCCAGTAGTGTCGACAGGAACTCTGGAAACACCATATATTTT.

The chain uses TRBV4-1 and TRBJ2-3; 16 bases match TRBD2. The germline V gene has CDR1 MGHRA and CDR2 YSYEKL. The V segment lost 3 bases and the J segment 7 bases; nucleotides outside the gene matches: 13. The CDR3 consists of 19 residues. Here the CDR3 reads CASSQVPGLAGGRGYTQYF. CDR3 bases: TGCGCCAGCAGCCAGGTCCCGGGACTAGCGGGGGGGCGGGGATATACGCAGTATTTT.

V and J are TRBV6-5 and TRBJ1-5, with D tentatively TRBD1 (5 bases). V was shortened by 2 bases and J by 8 bases, with 10 bases between the two germline ends. From germline, CDR1 is MNHEY and CDR2 SVGAGI. The CDR3 covers 13 residues. Here the CDR3 reads CASSYQGGKPQHF. In DNA, the CDR3 is TGTGCCAGCAGTTACCAGGGCGGGAAGCCCCAGCATTTT.

The chain combines TRBV7-2 with TRBJ1-1; no firm D call. This CDR3 comprises 13 residues. From germline, CDR1 is SGHTA and CDR2 FQGNSA. Trimming took off 8 bases at V and 1 base at J, with 11 bases between the two ends. CDR3 region: CASVPPGNTEAFF. In nucleotides, the CDR3 is TGTGCCAGCGTTCCCCCCGGGAACACTGAAGCTTTCTTT.

The rearrangement uses TRBV13 and TRBJ2-5; 9 nucleotides agree with TRBD1. The CDR3 has 15 amino acids. CDR1 is PRHDT and CDR2 is FYEKMQ in the germline V gene (reference sequence). V was pared by 5 bases and J by 5 bases, with 9 bases of the junction left unmatched. The CDR3 sequence: CASSPRQGGSETQYF. The DNA for the CDR3 is TGTGCCAGCAGCCCCCGACAGGGGGGCAGTGAGACCCAGTACTTC. Using reference TRBV13 and TRBJ2-5 for the parts outside the CDR3, the full variable domain is AAGVIQSPRHLIKEKRETATLKCYPIPRHDTVYWYQQGPGQDPQFLISFYEKMQSDKGSIPDRFSAQQFSDYHSELNMSSLELGDSALYFCASSPRQGGSETQYFGPGTRLLVL.

V usage is TRBV5-1 and J usage is TRBJ2-7; 9 bases fit TRBD2. V gave up 4 bases and J gave up 2 bases; unmatched junction bases: 13. Per germline, CDR1 SGHRS and CDR2 YFSETQ. This CDR3 has 17 residues. CDR3: CASSPTEMRGGTYEQYF. CDR3 sequence (DNA): TGCGCCAGCAGCCCGACGGAGATGCGGGGGGGAACCTACGAGCAGTACTTC.

As for this clone: In this CDR3 the conserved last residue, phenylalanine or tryptophan, is missing, so a read error is likely. The chain carries TRBV29-1 and TRBJ1-1; D remains unclear. CDR3 length: 10 residues. Germline lookup yields CDR1 SQVTM and CDR2 ANQGSEA. Trimming removed 0 bases at V and 11 bases at J, with 7 bases between. The CDR3: CSVEEVGAFL. The CDR3 nucleotides read TGCAGCGTTGAAGAAGTTGGGGCTTTCCTT.

J is TRBJ1-1 and V is TRBV6-5, with 7 bases identical to TRBD1. The CDR3 totals 13 residues. CDR1 MNHEY and CDR2 SVGAGI come from the germline V gene. V was pared by 10 bases and J by 0 bases, with 5 bases of the junction left unmatched. The DNA of the CDR3 is TGTGCCACCCTGGGACAGATGAACACTGAAGCTTTCTTT. Encoded protein: CATLGQMNTEAFF.

This clone was seen a single time. The chain recombines TRBV11-2 with TRBJ2-3, with D perhaps matching TRBD2 (6 bases). Germline-derived CDR1 and CDR2 are SGHAT and FQNNGV. The CDR3 loop spans 13 amino acids. The V gene lost 1 base and the J gene lost 5 bases, with 7 bases spanning the gap. The CDR3 sequence is CASSLGEVDTQYF. The CDR3 DNA reads as TGTGCCAGCAGCTTAGGGGAGGTAGATACGCAGTATTTT. The full variable domain, with the rest looked up from reference TRBV11-2 and TRBJ2-3, is EAGVAQSPRYKIIEKRQSVAFWCNPISGHATLYWYQQILGQGPKLLIQFQNNGVVDDSQLPKDRFSAERLKGVDSTLKIQPAKLEDSAVYLCASSLGEVDTQYFGPGTRLTVL.

The chain joins TRBV4-1 to TRBJ1-2; possible D gene TRBD1, 5 bases. Germline CDR1 MGHRA, CDR2 YSYEKL. The CDR3 loop spans 15 amino acids. With 0 bases removed from V and 5 bases from J, the gap between germline ends came to 13 bases. The CDR3 loop reads CASSQESRVQYGYTF. CDR3 DNA: TGCGCCAGCAGCCAAGAATCCAGGGTTCAATATGGCTACACCTTC.

The chain combines TRBV4-2 with TRBJ2-7, with D unresolved. The germline V gene has CDR1 LGHNA and CDR2 YNFKEQ. There are 16 residues in the CDR3. The V end lost 4 bases, the J end lost 1 base, and 17 bases lay between the germline ends. The chain's CDR3 is CASSRLGSATSYEQYF. CDR3 coding DNA: TGTGCCAGCAGCCGACTCGGCAGCGCCACATCCTACGAGCAGTACTTC.

The J gene is TRBJ2-1, the V gene TRBV5-1; 10 nucleotides agree with TRBD2. The CDR3 covers 14 residues. Germline V gene sequence: CDR1 SGHRS, CDR2 YFSETQ. V dropped 0 bases and J dropped 12; count of bases not matched to a gene: 6. The CDR3: CASSLGSGGAPQFF. The CDR3, as DNA: TGCGCCAGCAGCTTGGGCAGCGGGGGGGCCCCGCAGTTCTTC.

This clone has a single count. The chain's CDR3 is CASSLFGTGGVEAFF. For the CDR3, the DNA is TGTGCCAGCAGTTTATTCGGGACAGGGGGAGTTGAAGCTTTCTTT. The chain joins TRBV27 to TRBJ1-1; 11 bases match TRBD1. This CDR3 spans 15 amino acids. J lost 7 bases, V lost 1 base, and 5 bases had no gene match. Germline CDR1 and CDR2: MNHEY and SMNVEV (reference sequence).

This chain links TRBV4-3 with TRBJ1-1, with 10 bases that match TRBD1. This CDR3 contains 18 residues. V was clipped by 3 bases and J by 2 bases; unmatched bases: 12. Germline V CDR1 and CDR2: LGHNA, YSLEER. This chain's CDR3 is CASSQDRGSLIRNTEAFF. CDR3 nucleotides: TGCGCCAGCAGCCAGGACAGGGGGAGTCTAATTAGAAACACTGAAGCTTTCTTT.

The sample holds a few counts of this clone. One end of the junction fails to match germline, which may point to a read error. V is TRBV4-1 and J is TRBJ1-5; no clear D. Per germline, CDR1 MGHRA and CDR2 YSYEKL. The CDR3 extends over 15 amino acids. The CDR3 sequence is CPSSLDNSSNQPQHF. The CDR3 DNA reads as TGCCCCAGCAGCCTCGACAACTCTAGCAATCAGCCCCAGCATTTT.

This clone was seen a single time. The rearrangement links TRBV10-3 to TRBJ2-7, with D tentatively TRBD1 (6 bases). V was cut by 2 bases and J by 1 base, with 12 bases left in between. CDR1 and CDR2 (germline): ENHRY, SYGVKD. The CDR3 runs to 15 residues. In DNA, the CDR3 is TGTGCCATCAGTGAGGGGGACAACCTTTCCTACGAGCAGTACTTC. Translation: CAISEGDNLSYEQYF.

This chain joins TRBV5-6 and TRBJ2-5, with TRBD2 as a possible D gene (6 bases). Germline CDR1 reads SGHDT; CDR2 reads YYEEEE. The V end lost 0 bases, the J end lost 0 bases, and 9 bases lay between the germline ends. The CDR3 consists of 15 residues. In nucleotides, the CDR3 is TGTGCCAGCAGCTTGGTAGGGAGGTACCAAGAGACCCAGTACTTC. It encodes CASSLVGRYQETQYF.

This sequence joins TRBV18 and TRBJ1-1, with a possible D match to TRBD1 (5 bases). The CDR3 covers 14 residues. Germline V gives CDR1 KGHSH, CDR2 LQKENI. Trimming removed 3 bases at V and 3 bases at J, with 11 bases between. As DNA, the CDR3 is TGTGCCAGCTCACCGACGGACATCGACACTGAAGCTTTCTTT. Its translation is CASSPTDIDTEAFF.

The chain couples TRBV18 to TRBJ2-7; perhaps TRBD2 as D (5 bases). Between the trimmed V and J ends, which lost 0 bases and 2 bases, there was a span of 8 bases. This CDR3 region has 14 residues. In germline, CDR1 is KGHSH, CDR2 LQKENI. The CDR3 DNA follows: TGTGCCAGCTCACCACCGGCCGGGACCTACGAGCAGTACTTC. This codes for CASSPPAGTYEQYF.

The rearrangement joins TRBV5-1 to TRBJ2-3; D possibly corresponds to TRBD2 (5 bases). Germline CDR1 is SGHRS and CDR2 is YFSETQ. The CDR3 covers 15 residues. V shed 7 bases and J shed 6 bases, with 21 bases lying between them. CDR3 DNA sequence: TGCGCCAGCGACTTCGACTATTATTATTCGGATACGCAGTATTTT. This encodes CASDFDYYYSDTQYF.

This clone was recorded a few times. V gene TRBV25-1 combines with J gene TRBJ1-1; D perhaps matches TRBD1 (5 bases). The V end was cut by 7 bases, the J end by 5 bases, with 8 bases between. Germline loops: CDR1 MGHDK, CDR2 SYGVNS. CDR3 length: 11 residues. In DNA form, the CDR3 reads TGTGCCAGCACCAGGGCTACTGAAGCTTTCTTT. Translated, it gives CASTRATEAFF.

This chain connects TRBV29-1 to TRBJ1-1; D is uncertain. The V end was cut by 3 bases, the J end by 5 bases, with 10 bases between. Per the germline V gene, CDR1 is SQVTM and CDR2 is ANQGSEA. The CDR3 is 12 residues long. The CDR3 loop reads CSVDEGDTEAFF. CDR3 in DNA: TGCAGCGTTGATGAGGGAGATACTGAAGCTTTCTTT.

V and J are TRBV27 and TRBJ1-2; D is perhaps TRBD1 (6 bases). V was clipped by 5 bases and J by 1 base, with 17 bases between them. This CDR3 is built from 16 residues. Germline V gives CDR1 MNHEY, CDR2 SMNVEV (reference sequence). CDR3 residues: CASSAGTLPFNYGYTF. CDR3 bases: TGTGCCAGCAGTGCCGGGACACTACCTTTTAACTATGGCTACACCTTC.